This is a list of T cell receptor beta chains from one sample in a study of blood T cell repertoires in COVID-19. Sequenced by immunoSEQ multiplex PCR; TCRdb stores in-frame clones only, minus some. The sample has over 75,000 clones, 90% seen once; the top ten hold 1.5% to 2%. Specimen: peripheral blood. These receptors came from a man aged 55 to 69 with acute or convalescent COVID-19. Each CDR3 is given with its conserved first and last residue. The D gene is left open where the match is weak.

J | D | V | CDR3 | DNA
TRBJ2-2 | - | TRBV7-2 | CASSLGGPTGELFF | TGTGCCAGCAGCTTAGGGGGGCCAACCGGGGAGCTGTTTTTT
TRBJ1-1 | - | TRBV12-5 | CASGYSQGSEAFF | TGTGCTAGTGGGTACTCTCAGGGGTCTGAAGCTTTCTTT
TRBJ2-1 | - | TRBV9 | CASSSRTEGYNEQFF | TGTGCCAGCAGCTCCCGGACGGAGGGCTACAATGAGCAGTTCTTC
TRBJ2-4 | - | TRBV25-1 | CASSEAGWGNIQYF | TGTGCCAGCAGTGAGGCAGGGTGGGGAAACATTCAGTACTTC
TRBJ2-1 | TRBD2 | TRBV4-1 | CASSQDLERDDNNEQFF | TGCGCCAGCAGCCAAGATCTCGAGCGGGACGATAACAATGAGCAGTTCTTC
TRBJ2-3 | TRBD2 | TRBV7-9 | CASSLEGAGGTDTQYF | TGTGCCAGCAGCTTAGAAGGGGCGGGGGGCACAGATACGCAGTATTTT
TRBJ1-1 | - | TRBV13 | CASSLGLDINTEAFF | TGTGCCAGCAGCTTAGGCCTTGACATTAACACTGAAGCTTTCTTT
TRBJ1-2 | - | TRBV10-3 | CAITPGQDGYTF | TGTGCCATCACTCCGGGACAAGATGGCTACACCTTC
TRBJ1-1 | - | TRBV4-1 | CASSQDTVRGNTEAFF | TGCGCCAGCAGCCAAGATACGGTTCGGGGGAACACTGAAGCTTTCTTT
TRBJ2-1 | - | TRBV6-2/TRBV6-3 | CASSRSYEQFF | TGTGCCAGCAGTCGAAGCTATGAGCAGTTCTTC
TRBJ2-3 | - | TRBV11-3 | CASSLGATQYF | TGTGCCAGCAGCTTAGGCGCTACGCAGTATTTT
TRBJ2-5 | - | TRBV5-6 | CASSLAGTQETQYF | TGTGCCAGCAGCTTAGCCGGGACTCAAGAGACCCAGTACTTC
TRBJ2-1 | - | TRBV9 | CASSVGTYNEQFF | TGTGCCAGCAGCGTCGGGACTTACAATGAGCAGTTCTTC
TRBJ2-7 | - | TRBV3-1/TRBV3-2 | CASSQPARSYEQYF | TGTGCCAGCAGCCAACCAGCGCGCTCCTACGAGCAGTACTTC
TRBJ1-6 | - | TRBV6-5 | CASSYRTDAPLHF | TGTGCCAGCAGTTACCGGACAGACGCACCCCTCCACTTT